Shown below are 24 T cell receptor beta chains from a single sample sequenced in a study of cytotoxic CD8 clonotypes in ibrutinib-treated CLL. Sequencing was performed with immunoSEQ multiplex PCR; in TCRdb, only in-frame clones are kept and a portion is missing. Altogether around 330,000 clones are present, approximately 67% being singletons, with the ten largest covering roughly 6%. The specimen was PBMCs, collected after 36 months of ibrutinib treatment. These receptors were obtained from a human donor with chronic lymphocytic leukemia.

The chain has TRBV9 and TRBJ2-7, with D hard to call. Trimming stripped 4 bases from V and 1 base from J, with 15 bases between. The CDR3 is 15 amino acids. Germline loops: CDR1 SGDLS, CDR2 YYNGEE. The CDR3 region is CASSPSGETSYEQYF. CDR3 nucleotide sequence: TGTGCCAGCAGCCCCAGTGGAGAGACTTCCTACGAGCAGTACTTC.

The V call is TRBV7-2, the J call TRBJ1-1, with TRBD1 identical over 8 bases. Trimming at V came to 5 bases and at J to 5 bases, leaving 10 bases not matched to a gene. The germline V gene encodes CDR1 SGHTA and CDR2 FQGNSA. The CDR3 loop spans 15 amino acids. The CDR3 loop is CASSPLQGGRTEAFF. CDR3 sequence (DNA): TGTGCCAGCAGCCCATTACAGGGGGGACGAACTGAAGCTTTCTTT.

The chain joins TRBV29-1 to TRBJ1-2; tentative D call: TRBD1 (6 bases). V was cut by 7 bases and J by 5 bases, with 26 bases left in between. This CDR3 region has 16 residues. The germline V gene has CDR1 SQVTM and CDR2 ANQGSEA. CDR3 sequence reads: CSAGRDSGGLGYGYTF. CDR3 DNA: TGCAGCGCTGGCCGGGATAGCGGGGGGCTGGGATATGGCTACACCTTC.

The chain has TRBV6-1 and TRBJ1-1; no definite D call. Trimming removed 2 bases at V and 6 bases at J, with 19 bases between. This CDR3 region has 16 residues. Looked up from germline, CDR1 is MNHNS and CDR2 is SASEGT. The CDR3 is CASSEPPLGPRSEAFF. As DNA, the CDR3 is TGTGCCAGCAGTGAACCTCCTTTAGGCCCGCGCTCTGAAGCTTTCTTT.

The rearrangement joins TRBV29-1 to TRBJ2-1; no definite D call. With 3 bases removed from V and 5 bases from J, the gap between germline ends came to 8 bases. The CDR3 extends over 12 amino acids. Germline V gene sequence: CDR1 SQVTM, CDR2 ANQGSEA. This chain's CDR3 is CSVDRANNEQFF. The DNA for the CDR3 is TGCAGCGTTGATAGGGCGAACAATGAGCAGTTCTTC.

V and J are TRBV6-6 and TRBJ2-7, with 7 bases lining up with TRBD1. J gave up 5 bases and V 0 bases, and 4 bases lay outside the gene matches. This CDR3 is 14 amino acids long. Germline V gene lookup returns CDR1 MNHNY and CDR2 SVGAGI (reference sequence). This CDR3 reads CASSYSPGGNEQYF. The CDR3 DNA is TGTGCCAGCAGTTACTCGCCAGGGGGTAACGAGCAGTACTTC.

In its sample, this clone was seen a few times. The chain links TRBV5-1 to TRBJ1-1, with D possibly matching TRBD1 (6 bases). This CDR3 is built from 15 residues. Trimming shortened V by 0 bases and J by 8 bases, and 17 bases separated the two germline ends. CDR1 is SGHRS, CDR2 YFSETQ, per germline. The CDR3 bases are TGCGCCAGCAGCTTGGAAGGCCGAGGGGGTTCCGAAGCTTTCTTT. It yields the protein CASSLEGRGGSEAFF.

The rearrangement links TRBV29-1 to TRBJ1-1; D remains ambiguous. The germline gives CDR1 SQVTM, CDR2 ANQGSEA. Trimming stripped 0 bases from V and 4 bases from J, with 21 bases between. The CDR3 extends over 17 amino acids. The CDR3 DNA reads TGCAGCGTTGAAGATAACCCCACCCTTTGGATAGGCACTGAAGCTTTCTTT. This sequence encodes CSVEDNPTLWIGTEAFF. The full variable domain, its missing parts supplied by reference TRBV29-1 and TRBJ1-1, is SAVISQKPSRDICQRGTSLTIQCQVDSQVTMMFWYRQQPGQSLTLIATANQGSEATYESGFVIDKFPISRPNLTFSTLTVSNMSPEDSSIYLCSVEDNPTLWIGTEAFFGQGTRLTVV.

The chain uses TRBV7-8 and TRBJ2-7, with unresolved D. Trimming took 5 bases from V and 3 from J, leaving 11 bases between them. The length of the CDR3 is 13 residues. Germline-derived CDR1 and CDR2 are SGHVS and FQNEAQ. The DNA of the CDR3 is TGTGCCAGCAGCCCATCCGGCAACTACGAGCAGTACTTC. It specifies CASSPSGNYEQYF.

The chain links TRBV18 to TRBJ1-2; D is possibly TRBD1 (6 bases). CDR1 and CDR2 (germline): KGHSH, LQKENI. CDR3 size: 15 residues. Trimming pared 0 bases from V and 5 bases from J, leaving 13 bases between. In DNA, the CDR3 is TGTGCCAGCTCACCACCGACGGGGGCTGTGTATGGCTACACCTTC. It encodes CASSPPTGAVYGYTF.

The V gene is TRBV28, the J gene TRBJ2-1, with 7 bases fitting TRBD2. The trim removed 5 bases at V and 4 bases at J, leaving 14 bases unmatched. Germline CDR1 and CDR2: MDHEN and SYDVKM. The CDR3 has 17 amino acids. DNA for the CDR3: TGTGCCAGCAGTCCCCCCCGGGGCGGGAGACCTTACAATGAGCAGTTCTTC. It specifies CASSPPRGGRPYNEQFF.

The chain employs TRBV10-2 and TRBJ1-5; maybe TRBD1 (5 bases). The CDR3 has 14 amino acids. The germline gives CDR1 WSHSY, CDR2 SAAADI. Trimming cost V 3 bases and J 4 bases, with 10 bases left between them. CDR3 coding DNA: TGCGCCAGCAGTGATCAGGGAGGAAATCAGCCCCAGCATTTT. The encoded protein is CASSDQGGNQPQHF.

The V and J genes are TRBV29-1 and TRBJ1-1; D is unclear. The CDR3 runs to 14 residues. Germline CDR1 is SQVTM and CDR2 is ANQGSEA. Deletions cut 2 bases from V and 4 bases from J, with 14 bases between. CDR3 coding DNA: TGCAGCGTTGAATGGGGTCGGATCCCCACTGAAGCTTTCTTT. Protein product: CSVEWGRIPTEAFF.

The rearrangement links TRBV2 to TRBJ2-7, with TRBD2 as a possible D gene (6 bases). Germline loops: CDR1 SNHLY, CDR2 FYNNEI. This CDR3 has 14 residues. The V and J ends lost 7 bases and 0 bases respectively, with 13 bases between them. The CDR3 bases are TGTGCCAGCAAAAACCGGGAGTTCTCCTACGAGCAGTACTTC. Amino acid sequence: CASKNREFSYEQYF.

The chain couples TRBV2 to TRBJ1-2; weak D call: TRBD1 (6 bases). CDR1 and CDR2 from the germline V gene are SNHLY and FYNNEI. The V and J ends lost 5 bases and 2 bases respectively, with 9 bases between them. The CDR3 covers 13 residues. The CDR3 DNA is TGTGCCAGCAGTTCGGACAGCAACTATGGCTACACCTTC. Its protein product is CASSSDSNYGYTF. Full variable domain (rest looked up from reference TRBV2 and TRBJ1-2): EPEVTQTPSHQVTQMGQEVILRCVPISNHLYFYWYRQILGQKVEFLVSFYNNEISEKSEIFDDQFSVERPDGSNFTLKIRSTKLEDSAMYFCASSSDSNYGYTFGSGTRLTVV.

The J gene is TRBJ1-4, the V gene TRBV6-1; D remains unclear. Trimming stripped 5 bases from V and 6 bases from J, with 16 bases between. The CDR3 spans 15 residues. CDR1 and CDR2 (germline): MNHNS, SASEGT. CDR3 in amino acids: CASSITWMSDEKLFF. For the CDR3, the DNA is TGTGCCAGCAGTATTACATGGATGTCCGATGAAAAACTGTTTTTT.

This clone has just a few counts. The CDR3 reads CASSSSRTQYF. CDR3 DNA: TGTGCCAGCAGCTCTTCCAGGACCCAGTACTTC. This chain uses TRBV11-2 with TRBJ2-5; D unclear. The germline V gene has CDR1 SGHAT and CDR2 FQNNGV. Trimming shortened V by 4 bases and J by 7 bases, and 7 bases separated the two germline ends. The CDR3 extends over 11 amino acids.

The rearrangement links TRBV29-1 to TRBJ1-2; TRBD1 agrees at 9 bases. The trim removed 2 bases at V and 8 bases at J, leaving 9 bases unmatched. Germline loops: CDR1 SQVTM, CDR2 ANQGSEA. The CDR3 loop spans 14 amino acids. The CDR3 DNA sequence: TGCAGCGTTGAACCCCCCGGGACAGGGCTGGGCTACACCTTC. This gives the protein CSVEPPGTGLGYTF.

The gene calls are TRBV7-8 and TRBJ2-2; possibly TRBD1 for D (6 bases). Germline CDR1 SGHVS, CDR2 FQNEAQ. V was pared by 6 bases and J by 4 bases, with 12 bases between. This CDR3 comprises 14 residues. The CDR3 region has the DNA TGTGCCAGCAGAGGGGGAGTAGGCACCGGGGAGCTGTTTTTT. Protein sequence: CASRGGVGTGELFF.

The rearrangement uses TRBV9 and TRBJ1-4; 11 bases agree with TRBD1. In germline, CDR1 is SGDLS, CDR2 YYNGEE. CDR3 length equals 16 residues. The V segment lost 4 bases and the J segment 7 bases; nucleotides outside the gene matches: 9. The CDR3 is CASSPIPGQGGEKLFF. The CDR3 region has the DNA TGTGCCAGCAGCCCTATACCGGGACAGGGGGGTGAAAAACTGTTTTTT.

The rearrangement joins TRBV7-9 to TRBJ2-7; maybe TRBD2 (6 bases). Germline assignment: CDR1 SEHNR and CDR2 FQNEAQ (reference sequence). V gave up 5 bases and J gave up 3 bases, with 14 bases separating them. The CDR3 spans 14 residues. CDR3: CASSPGTLYYEQYF. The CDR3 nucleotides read TGTGCCAGCAGCCCCGGGACTCTTTACTACGAGCAGTACTTC.

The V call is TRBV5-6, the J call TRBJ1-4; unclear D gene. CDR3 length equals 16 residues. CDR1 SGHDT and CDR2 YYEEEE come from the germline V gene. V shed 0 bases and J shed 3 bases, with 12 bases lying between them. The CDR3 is CASSLVVDPANEKLFF. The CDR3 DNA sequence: TGTGCCAGCAGCTTGGTTGTGGATCCGGCTAATGAAAAACTGTTTTTT.

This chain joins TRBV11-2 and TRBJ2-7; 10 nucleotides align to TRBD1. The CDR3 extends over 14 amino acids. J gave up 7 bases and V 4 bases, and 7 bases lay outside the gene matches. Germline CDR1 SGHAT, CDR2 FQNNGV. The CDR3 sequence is CASSSRQGADEQYF. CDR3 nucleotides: TGTGCCAGCAGCTCCCGACAGGGGGCGGATGAGCAGTACTTC.

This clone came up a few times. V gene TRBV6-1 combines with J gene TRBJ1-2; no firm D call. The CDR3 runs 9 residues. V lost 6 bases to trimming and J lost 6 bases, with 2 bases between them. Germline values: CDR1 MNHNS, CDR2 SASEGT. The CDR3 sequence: CASSDGYTF. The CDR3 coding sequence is TGTGCCAGCAGCGATGGCTACACCTTC.